The rows below give T cell receptor beta chains drawn from one sample of a study of vaccination effects on CD4 cells after COVID-19. No antigen is known for these receptors. The protocol was immunoSEQ multiplex PCR, while the TCRdb copy is restricted to in-frame clones and leaves out a portion. The sample lists 20,000 to 30,000 clones; approximately 76% were seen once. The sequences come from CD4+ T cells from PBMCs cultured with SARS-CoV-2 spike peptides, collected before COVID-19 vaccination. The receptors shown here come from a human donor who had a prior SARS-CoV-2 infection. Both conserved end residues are part of each CDR3. The D gene is left open where the match is weak. Clone size is stated in some rows and not others, as once, few, many or a class when expanded.

cdr3_length | clone_size | d_call | j_call | v_call | cdr3_aa | cdr3_nt
14 | . | . | TRBJ2-7 | TRBV4-3 | CASSQDMATYEQYF | TGCGCCAGCAGCCAAGATATGGCGACCTACGAGCAGTACTTC
14 | . | . | TRBJ1-6 | TRBV5-1 | CASSVQGRAQPLHF | TGCGCCAGCAGCGTACAGGGTCGGGCGCAACCCCTCCACTTT
15 | . | . | TRBJ1-5 | TRBV3-1/TRBV3-2 | CASSPRRGNNQPQHF | TGTGCCAGCAGCCCGCGGAGGGGGAACAATCAGCCCCAGCATTTT
12 | . | TRBD2 | TRBJ2-5 | TRBV29-1 | CSVRTSGETQYF | TGCAGCGTTAGGACTAGCGGAGAGACCCAGTACTTC
18 | . | . | TRBJ1-1 | TRBV11-3 | CASSLVGRWGTPNTEAFF | TGTGCCAGCAGCTTAGTGGGTCGGTGGGGGACTCCGAACACTGAAGCTTTCTTT
15 | . | TRBD2 | TRBJ2-1 | TRBV2 | CASSDRLAGVNEQFF | TGTGCCAGCAGTGATCGACTAGCGGGAGTCAATGAGCAGTTCTTC
12 | . | . | TRBJ1-1 | TRBV28 | CASKQGGTEAFF | TGTGCCAGCAAGCAGGGTGGGACTGAAGCTTTCTTT
14 | few | . | TRBJ1-5 | TRBV9 | CASSVSGGNQPQHF | TGTGCCAGCAGCGTCAGTGGGGGCAATCAGCCCCAGCATTTT
15 | . | TRBD1 | TRBJ2-1 | TRBV18 | CASSIVSNRGNEQFF | TGTGCCAGCTCCATTGTGTCCAACAGGGGCAATGAGCAGTTCTTC
15 | few | TRBD1 | TRBJ2-7 | TRBV6-2/TRBV6-3 | CASSFDRTGDSEQYF | TGTGCCAGCAGTTTCGATCGGACAGGGGACTCCGAGCAGTACTTC
16 | . | TRBD2 | TRBJ2-3 | TRBV3-1/TRBV3-2 | CASSQGAGGPADTQYF | TGTGCCAGCAGCCAAGGAGCGGGGGGGCCTGCAGATACGCAGTATTTT
15 | . | . | TRBJ2-1 | TRBV11-2 | CASATRDLSIGEQFF | TGTGCCAGCGCAACCCGGGACCTCTCCATTGGTGAGCAGTTCTTC
18 | few | TRBD2 | TRBJ2-5 | TRBV12-5 | CASGLVLTSGGTRGTQYF | TGTGCTAGTGGTTTGGTCTTGACTAGCGGGGGTACCCGCGGGACCCAGTACTTC
15 | . | . | TRBJ1-2 | TRBV6-5 | CASSYSRREVGGYTF | TGTGCCAGCAGTTACTCGCGCAGGGAGGTAGGCGGCTACACCTTC
14 | . | TRBD2 | TRBJ2-7 | TRBV5-4 | CASGAGTSGYEQYF | TGTGCCAGCGGGGCCGGGACTAGCGGATACGAGCAGTACTTC
15 | . | . | TRBJ2-3 | TRBV11-3 | CATQTDATSTDTQYF | TGTGCCACCCAGACTGACGCTACTAGCACAGATACGCAGTATTTT
13 | . | . | TRBJ2-3 | TRBV7-3 | CASSSVGVNTQYF | TGTGCCAGCAGCTCGGTCGGTGTTAATACGCAGTATTTT
13 | . | TRBD1 | TRBJ1-2 | TRBV5-1 | CASRGTGNYGYTF | TGCGCCAGCAGGGGGACAGGGAACTATGGCTACACCTTC
15 | . | TRBD1 | TRBJ2-7 | TRBV5-1 | CASSTPGTGIIEQYF | TGCGCCAGCAGCACCCCCGGGACAGGGATTATCGAGCAGTACTTC
17 | . | TRBD1 | TRBJ2-7 | TRBV2 | CASSEDGLGQDSYEQYF | TGTGCCAGCAGTGAGGACGGCCTGGGACAGGACTCCTACGAGCAGTACTTC
18 | . | . | TRBJ2-7 | TRBV11-3 | CASSTKRGLAHSSYEQYF | TGTGCCAGCAGCACAAAGAGGGGGTTGGCTCACAGCTCCTACGAGCAGTACTTC
16 | few | TRBD2 | TRBJ2-3 | TRBV6-6 | CASRSSLAGATDTQYF | TGTGCCAGCAGGTCGTCGCTAGCGGGAGCCACAGATACGCAGTATTTT
16 | . | . | TRBJ1-5 | TRBV10-3 | CAISESSRGVGQPQHF | TGTGCCATCAGTGAGTCGAGTCGGGGGGTGGGTCAGCCCCAGCATTTT
15 | . | . | TRBJ2-1 | TRBV27 | CASSLRLDTRNEQFF | TGTGCCAGCAGTTTGAGGCTGGATACCCGCAATGAGCAGTTCTTC
12 | . | . | TRBJ1-2 | TRBV5-6 | CASSFPAVGYTF | TGTGCCAGCAGCTTTCCCGCGGTTGGCTACACCTTC
14 | . | . | TRBJ1-2 | TRBV7-2 | CASSLRLQGGGYTF | TGTGCCAGCAGCTTACGGCTACAGGGCGGTGGCTACACCTTC
13 | . | . | TRBJ1-2 | TRBV12-3/TRBV12-4 | CASSHTGNYGYTF | TGTGCCAGCAGCCATACAGGGAACTATGGCTACACCTTC
16 | once | . | TRBJ1-6 | TRBV5-1 | CASSLDAMGYNSPLHF | TGCGCCAGCAGCTTGGACGCCATGGGATATAATTCACCCCTCCACTTT
16 | . | . | TRBJ2-5 | TRBV5-4 | CASSLGRSNLQETQYF | TGTGCCAGCAGCCTCGGACGGAGCAACCTCCAAGAGACCCAGTACTTC
13 | few | . | TRBJ1-2 | TRBV19 | CASIQDGMVGYTF | TGTGCCAGTATACAAGACGGGATGGTTGGCTACACCTTC
15 | . | . | TRBJ1-5 | TRBV24-1 | CATSPGDTDSEPQHF | TGTGCCACCTCCCCCGGGGACACGGATTCGGAACCCCAGCATTTT
13 | many | TRBD1 | TRBJ2-5 | TRBV2 | CASRENRGVSQYF | TGTGCCAGCAGGGAGAACAGGGGTGTCAGCCAGTACTTC
15 | . | . | TRBJ1-1 | TRBV7-2 | CASSLASPMNTEAFF | TGTGCCAGCAGCTTAGCGAGCCCCATGAACACTGAAGCTTTCTTT
12 | . | TRBD2 | TRBJ2-5 | TRBV11-3 | CASSGGGETQYF | TGTGCCAGCAGCGGGGGGGGAGAGACCCAGTACTTC
14 | . | . | TRBJ1-1 | TRBV30 | CAWSVGVRGTEAFF | TGTGCCTGGAGTGTCGGGGTGAGAGGCACTGAAGCTTTCTTT
15 | . | TRBD2 | TRBJ2-7 | TRBV5-1 | CASSPGLAGGSEQYF | TGCGCCAGCAGCCCGGGACTAGCGGGGGGATCCGAGCAGTACTTC